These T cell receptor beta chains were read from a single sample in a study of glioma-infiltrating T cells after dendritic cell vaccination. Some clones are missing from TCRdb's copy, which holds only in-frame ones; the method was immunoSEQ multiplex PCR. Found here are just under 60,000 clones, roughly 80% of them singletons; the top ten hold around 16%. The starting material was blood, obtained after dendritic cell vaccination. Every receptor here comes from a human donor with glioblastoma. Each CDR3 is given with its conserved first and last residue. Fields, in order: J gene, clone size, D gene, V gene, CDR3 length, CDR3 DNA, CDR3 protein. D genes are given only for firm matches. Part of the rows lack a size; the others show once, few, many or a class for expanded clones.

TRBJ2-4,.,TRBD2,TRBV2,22,TGTGCCAGCAGTAAGATCACCGCGGGGGGCCAAGGGTGGGGATTAGCCAAAAACATTCAGTACTTC,CASSKITAGGQGWGLAKNIQYF
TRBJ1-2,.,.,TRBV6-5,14,TGTGCCAGCAGTTACTCTGGGACACCTTATGGCTACACCTTC,CASSYSGTPYGYTF
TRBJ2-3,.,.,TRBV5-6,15,TGTGCCAGCAGCTGGGGGGGGCCGGGCACAGATACGCAGTATTTT,CASSWGGPGTDTQYF
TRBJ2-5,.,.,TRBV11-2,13,TGTGCCAGCAGCCGACTTTTATCGGGGACCCAGTACTTC,CASSRLLSGTQYF
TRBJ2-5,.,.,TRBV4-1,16,TGCGCCAGCAGCCCCGTCCTCGGGACACTAGAAGAGACCCAGTACTTC,CASSPVLGTLEETQYF
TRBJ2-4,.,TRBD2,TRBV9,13,TGTGCCAGCAGCGTGGACACTAGCGGGGCCACACACTTC,CASSVDTSGATHF
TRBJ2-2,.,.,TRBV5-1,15,TGCGCCAGCAGACGGGTTTCCGCGAACACCGGGGAGCTGTTTTTT,CASRRVSANTGELFF
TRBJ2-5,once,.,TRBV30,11,TGTGCCTGGAGTGCCGACAGCACCCAGTACTTC,CAWSADSTQYF
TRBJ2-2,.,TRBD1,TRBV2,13,TGTGCCAGCAGTGGACAGGGGTCGGGGGAGCTGTTTTTT,CASSGQGSGELFF
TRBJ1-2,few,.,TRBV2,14,TGTGCCAGCTCGGACAGCTCAGGGCCTAATGGCTACACCTTC,CASSDSSGPNGYTF
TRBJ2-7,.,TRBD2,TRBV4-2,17,TGTGCCAGCAGCCAAGAACTCGTTAGCGGGGGAGGCTACGAGCAGTACTTC,CASSQELVSGGGYEQYF
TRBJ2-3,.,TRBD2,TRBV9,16,TGTGCCAGCAGCGCGGTAGCGGGGGGGGGCACAGATACGCAGTATTTT,CASSAVAGGGTDTQYF
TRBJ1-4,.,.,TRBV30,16,TGTGCCTGGAGTAGCCCGGGAAGGCCAACTAATGAAAAACTGTTTTTT,CAWSSPGRPTNEKLFF
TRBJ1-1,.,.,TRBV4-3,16,TGCGCCAGCAGCCAGGCTGCCTCAGGGGTGTGGACTGAAGCTTTCTTT,CASSQAASGVWTEAFF
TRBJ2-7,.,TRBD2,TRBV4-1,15,TGCGCCAGCAGCCCTCCCGGGGGGAGCTCCTACGAGCAGTACTTC,CASSPPGGSSYEQYF
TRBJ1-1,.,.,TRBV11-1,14,TGTGCCAGCAGCTTAATGGGGAGGAACACTGAAGCTTTCTTT,CASSLMGRNTEAFF
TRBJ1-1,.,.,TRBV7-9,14,TGTGCCAGCAGCTTAGGAACAGGGAACACTGAAGCTTTCTTT,CASSLGTGNTEAFF
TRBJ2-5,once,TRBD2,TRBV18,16,TGTGCCAGCTCACCGACTAGCGAAGGTACTCGGGAGACCCAGTACTTC,CASSPTSEGTRETQYF
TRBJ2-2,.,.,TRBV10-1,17,TGCGCCAGCAGTGAATTTGGGGGGGGCACGAACACCGGGGAGCTGTTTTTT,CASSEFGGGTNTGELFF
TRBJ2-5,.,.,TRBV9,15,TGTGCCAGCAGCGTTCCGGCAGGGTTAGTTGAGACCCAGTACTTC,CASSVPAGLVETQYF
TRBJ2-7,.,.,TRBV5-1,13,TGCGCCAGCAGCTTCGCAGGGTACTACGAGCAGTACTTC,CASSFAGYYEQYF
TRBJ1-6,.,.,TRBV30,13,TGTGCCGGCAGGGAAGGTTCGGAGTCACCCCTCCACTTT,CAGREGSESPLHF
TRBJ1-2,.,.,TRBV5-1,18,TGCGCCAGCAGCTTGGATTTGGGGGGGGGATCCAATCTCTATGGCTACACCTTC,CASSLDLGGGSNLYGYTF
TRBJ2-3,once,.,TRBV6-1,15,TGTGCCAGCAGCCCTACAGGGTCGGGGACAGATACGCAGTATTTT,CASSPTGSGTDTQYF
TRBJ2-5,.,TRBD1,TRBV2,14,TGTGCCAGCAGCCGGGACAGGGTGACAGAGACCCAGTACTTC,CASSRDRVTETQYF
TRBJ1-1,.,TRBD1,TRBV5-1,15,TGCGCCAGCAGCTGGACACGACAGGGAGTCCCTGAAGCTTTCTTT,CASSWTRQGVPEAFF
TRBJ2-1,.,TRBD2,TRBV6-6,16,TGTGCCAGCAGTTATCCCGGGACTAGGGCGGCAGGAGTGCAGTTCTTC,CASSYPGTRAAGVQFF
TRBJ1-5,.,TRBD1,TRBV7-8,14,TGTGCCAGCAGCCCCGACAGGGGTGGTCAGCCCCAGCATTTT,CASSPDRGGQPQHF
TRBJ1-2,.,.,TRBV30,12,TGTGCCTGGACAGGGGCCGTACGTGGCTACACCTTC,CAWTGAVRGYTF